This TCR beta chain was sequenced in a study of Graves' ophthalmopathy and Graves' hyperthyroidism (dated by TCRdb to between 2017 and 2018). Turning to the overall study: Peripheral blood samples were taken at the time of initial diagnosis, before any treatment was given. In roughly six hyperthyroidism patients, T-cell repertoires of thyroid tissue and blood were compared. For training and testing, the 100 or so patients in the discovery cohort were randomly divided in a 7:3 ratio. The study used signatures of the TCR beta repertoire to tell Graves' ophthalmopathy apart from Graves' hyperthyroidism and to predict which patients would progress to ophthalmopathy. Following sampling, methimazole starting at 30 mg daily was administered to hyperthyroidism patients, and high-dose intravenous methylprednisolone was administered to ophthalmopathy patients. To explore V-J signatures distinguishing ophthalmopathy from hyperthyroidism, a discovery set of more than 95 patients (roughly 45 ophthalmopathy, over 55 stable hyperthyroidism) was enrolled. For independent validation, a separate cohort was made up of some 19 hyperthyroidism patients plus 17 patients who later progressed from hyperthyroidism to ophthalmopathy. In total, 135 blood samples were TCR-sequenced: around 42 ophthalmopathy, 80 or so hyperthyroidism and about 17 hyperthyroidism-to-ophthalmopathy patients.

V loses 5 bases of germline sequence and J loses 8 bases, and the interval between the two ends is 15 bases. CDR1 is given as SNHLY and CDR2 as FYNNEI, both from the germline V gene. From the cysteine up to the phenylalanine, the CDR3 has a length of 14 residues. The read is trimmed to its CDR3 DNA, 42 bases read in frame from base 1. This clonotype was seen at least ten times. The antigen this receptor binds is unknown. It has no much larger one-base neighbor in the sample; base qualities were not kept. For repertoire sequencing, TCR beta CDR3 regions were amplified from RNA transcripts. HTBI primers and the Qiagen OneStep RT-PCR kit were used in a first-round RT-PCR, which was followed by a second-round multiplex PCR, size selection and purification. Libraries were sequenced paired-end with 100 bp reads on an Illumina HiSeq2000. Per the original workflow: SOAPnuke was used to process the reads, removing any read that contained adapters or uncalled bases, had a mean Phred below 15, or lacked an exact match to the constant primer or identifier. High-quality paired reads were merged with COPE v1.2.5. Clonotypes were defined as unique nucleotide sequences and were aligned to IMGT TRB V, D and J references using MiTCR v1.1. Analysis was restricted to V-J combinations with a frequency above 0.0001, which covered 99.2% of repertoires. For each V-J combination, a TCR clonal expansion and chaos score was defined as F50 clonal expansion divided by the chaos observed in the TCRdist matrix. Welch's t-statistics and random forest were used to reduce the features to approximately 13 V-J combinations, which were then used as input to a naive Bayes classifier. Thyroid-blood repertoire similarity was quantified with the Morisita-Horn index. TCRdb reprocessing: public reads trimmed at Q25 with fastp, clones called with MiXCR, in-frame beta chains kept. CDR3 protein duplicates are merged, each entry listing the most common genes and DNA. The V and J calls and clone size are TCRdb's, not the authors'. This sample lists 350,000 to 400,000 distinct CDR3 sequences; roughly 15% were detected once. The ten largest clones add up to approximately 7% of the sample.

Stable hyperthyroidism was defined as no progression to ophthalmopathy within 18 months of follow-up. Hyperthyroidism patients were newly diagnosed, were aged 18 to 65 years, and had a disease duration under 2 months. Patients were excluded if they had other autoimmune diseases, uncontrolled infections, pregnancy or lactation. Clinical symptoms, serum thyroxine, TRAb, thyroid ultrasound and orbital computed tomography formed the basis of the diagnosis. PBMCs were isolated from 8 to 10 ml of fresh peripheral blood by Ficoll-Paque density gradient centrifugation. Total RNA was extracted with Trizol reagent and quality-checked on an Agilent 2100 Bioanalyzer. Beyond this particular receptor, the publication reports: In validation, the model predicted ophthalmopathy progression with nearly 71% sensitivity and 72% to 80% specificity; approximately 12 predicted patients were CT-confirmed with GO in a median of roughly 6.8 months. Most expanded thyroid clonotypes with frequency above 0.001 were also detected in blood, suggesting blood repertoires may reflect the thyroid immune response. No statistical method was used to predetermine the sample size, and group allocation was not hidden from the investigators. In cross-validation, the 13-signature model distinguished ophthalmopathy from stable hyperthyroidism with about 89% sensitivity and around 81% specificity, while in the test set the corresponding values were 80% and 75%.

Sequencing input: peripheral blood. The sequence was obtained from a woman between 18 and 29 years old with stable Graves' hyperthyroidism. Donor details come from another sample of the same person, matched by shared clones. The chain employs TRBV2 and TRBJ2-2; perhaps TRBD1 is the D gene, with 6 bases matching. At the DNA level, the sequence is TGTGCCAGCAGTCTTGACAGGTTCTCTGGGGAGCTGTTTTTT. Its translation is CASSLDRFSGELFF.